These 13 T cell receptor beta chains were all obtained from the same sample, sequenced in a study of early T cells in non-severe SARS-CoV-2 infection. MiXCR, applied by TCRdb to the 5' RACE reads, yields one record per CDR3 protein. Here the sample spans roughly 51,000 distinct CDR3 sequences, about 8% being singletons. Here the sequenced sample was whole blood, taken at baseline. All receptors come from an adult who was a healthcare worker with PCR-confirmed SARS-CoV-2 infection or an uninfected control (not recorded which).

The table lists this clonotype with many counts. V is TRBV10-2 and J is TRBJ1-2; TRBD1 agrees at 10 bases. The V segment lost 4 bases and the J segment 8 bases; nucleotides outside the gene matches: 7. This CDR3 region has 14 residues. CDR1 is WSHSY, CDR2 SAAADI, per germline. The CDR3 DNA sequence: TGCGCCAGCAGTGGAGGGACAGGGGCACGAGGCTACACCTTC. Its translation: CASSGGTGARGYTF.

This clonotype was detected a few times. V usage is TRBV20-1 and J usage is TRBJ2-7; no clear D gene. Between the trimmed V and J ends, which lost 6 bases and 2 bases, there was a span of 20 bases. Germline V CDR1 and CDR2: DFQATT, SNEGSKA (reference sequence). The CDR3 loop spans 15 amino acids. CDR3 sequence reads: CSAPPKVGGPYEQYF. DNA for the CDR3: TGCAGTGCCCCGCCGAAGGTCGGCGGCCCCTACGAGCAGTACTTC.

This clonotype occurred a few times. The CDR3 sequence is CASRTGGTHTDTQYF. CDR3 DNA: TGTGCCAGTAGGACAGGGGGGACACACACAGATACGCAGTATTTT. This rearrangement joins TRBV19 to TRBJ2-3, with 9 bases lining up with TRBD1. The CDR3 extends over 15 amino acids. Looked up from germline, CDR1 is LNHDA and CDR2 is SQIVND (reference sequence). Trimming removed 6 bases from V and 2 bases from J; junction bases left unmatched: 6.

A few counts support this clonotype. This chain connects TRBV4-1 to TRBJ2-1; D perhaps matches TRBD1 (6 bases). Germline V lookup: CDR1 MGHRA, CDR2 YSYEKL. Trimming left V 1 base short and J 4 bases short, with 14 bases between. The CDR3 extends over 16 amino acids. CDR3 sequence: CASSQVGAAGYNEQFF. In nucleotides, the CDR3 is TGCGCCAGCAGCCAAGTGGGGGCTGCAGGGTACAATGAGCAGTTCTTC.

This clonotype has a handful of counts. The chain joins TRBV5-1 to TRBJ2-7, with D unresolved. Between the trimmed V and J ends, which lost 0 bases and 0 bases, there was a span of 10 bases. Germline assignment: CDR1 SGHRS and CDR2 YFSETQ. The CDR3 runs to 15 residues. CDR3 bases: TGCGCCAGCAGCTTGGAGTCTTCCCACTCCTACGAGCAGTACTTC. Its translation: CASSLESSHSYEQYF.

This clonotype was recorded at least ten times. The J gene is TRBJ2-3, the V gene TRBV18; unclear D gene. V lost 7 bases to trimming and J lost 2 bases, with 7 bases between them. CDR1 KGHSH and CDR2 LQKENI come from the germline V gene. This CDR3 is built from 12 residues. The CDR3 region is CASLSTTDTQYF. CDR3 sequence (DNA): TGTGCCAGCTTATCGACCACAGATACGCAGTATTTT.

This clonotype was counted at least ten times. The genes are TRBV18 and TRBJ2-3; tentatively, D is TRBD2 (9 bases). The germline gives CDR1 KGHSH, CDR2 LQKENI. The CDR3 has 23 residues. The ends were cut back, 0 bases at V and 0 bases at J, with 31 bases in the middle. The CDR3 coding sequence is TGTGCCAGCTCACCACCGAGGACAGGGAATAGCGTGTCTAGCGGGGCTAGCACAGATACGCAGTATTTT. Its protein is CASSPPRTGNSVSSGASTDTQYF.

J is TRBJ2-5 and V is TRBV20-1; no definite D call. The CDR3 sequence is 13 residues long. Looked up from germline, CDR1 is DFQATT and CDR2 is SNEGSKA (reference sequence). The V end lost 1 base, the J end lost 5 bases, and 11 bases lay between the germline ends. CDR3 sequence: CSARVPRLETQYF. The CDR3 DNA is TGCAGTGCTAGAGTCCCCCGACTCGAGACCCAGTACTTC.

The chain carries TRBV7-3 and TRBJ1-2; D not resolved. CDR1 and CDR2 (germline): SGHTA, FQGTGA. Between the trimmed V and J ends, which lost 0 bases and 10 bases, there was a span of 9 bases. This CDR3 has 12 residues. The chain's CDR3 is CASSLTGNDYTF. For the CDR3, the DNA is TGTGCCAGCAGCTTAACAGGGAACGACTACACCTTC.

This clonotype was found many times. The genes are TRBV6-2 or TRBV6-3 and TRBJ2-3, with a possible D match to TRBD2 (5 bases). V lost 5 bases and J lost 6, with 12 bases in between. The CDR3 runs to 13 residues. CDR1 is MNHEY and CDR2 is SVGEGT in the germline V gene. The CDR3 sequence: CASSAGLADTQYF. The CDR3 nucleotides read TGTGCCAGCAGTGCCGGATTAGCGGATACGCAGTATTTT.

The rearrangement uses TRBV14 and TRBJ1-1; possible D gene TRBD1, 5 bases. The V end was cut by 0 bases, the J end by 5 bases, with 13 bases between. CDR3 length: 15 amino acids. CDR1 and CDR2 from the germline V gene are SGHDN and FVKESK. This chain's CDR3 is CASSQDSGAGTEAFF. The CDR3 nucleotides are TGTGCCAGCAGCCAAGATAGCGGGGCTGGGACTGAAGCTTTCTTT.

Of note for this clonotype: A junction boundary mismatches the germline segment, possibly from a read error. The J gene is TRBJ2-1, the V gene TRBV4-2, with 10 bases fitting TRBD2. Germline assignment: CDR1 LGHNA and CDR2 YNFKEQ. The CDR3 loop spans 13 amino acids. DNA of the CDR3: TGTGCCTGCAGCCTAGGACTAGCGGATCAGCAGTTCTTC. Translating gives CACSLGLADQQFF.

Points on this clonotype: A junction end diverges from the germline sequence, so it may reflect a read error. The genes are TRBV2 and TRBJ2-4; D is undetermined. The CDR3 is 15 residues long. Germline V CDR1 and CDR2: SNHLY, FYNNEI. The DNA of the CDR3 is TGTGCCAGCAGTGATGGTAGCAGCGCCAAAGACATTCAGTACTTC. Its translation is CASSDGSSAKDIQYF.